The 7 T cell receptor beta chains in this list originate from one sample, sequenced in a study of blood T cell repertoires in COVID-19. Sequenced by immunoSEQ multiplex PCR; TCRdb stores in-frame clones only, minus some. The sample consists of over 200,000 clones, around 90% of them appearing once. Specimen: PBMCs or T cells enriched from blood (not recorded which). These receptors all come from a man aged 25 to 40 who had recovered from COVID-19.

The rearrangement joins TRBV3-1 (or the pseudogene TRBV3-2) to TRBJ1-2; the D is unclear. The CDR3 sequence is 13 residues long. Germline V lookup: CDR1 LGHDT, CDR2 YNNKEL (reference sequence). V gave up 1 base and J gave up 8 bases, with 11 bases separating them. CDR3 region: CASSQAGTLGYTF. The CDR3 coding sequence is TGTGCCAGCAGCCAAGCGGGAACCCTGGGCTACACCTTC.

The chain carries TRBV19 and TRBJ1-5, with 10 nucleotides matching TRBD1. Germline assignment: CDR1 LNHDA and CDR2 SQIVND (reference sequence). The CDR3 spans 17 residues. The V segment lost 5 bases and the J segment 2 bases; nucleotides outside the gene matches: 9. CDR3 in amino acids: CASSSGTGEVGNQPQHF. CDR3 bases: TGTGCCAGTAGTTCCGGGACAGGGGAAGTCGGCAATCAGCCCCAGCATTTT.

The gene calls are TRBV30 and TRBJ2-1, with 9 positions matching TRBD1. Losses at the gene ends were 3 bases for V and 8 bases for J; bases not matched to a gene: 5. Looked up from germline, CDR1 is GTSNPN and CDR2 is SVGIG (reference sequence). This CDR3 has 13 residues. The CDR3 DNA sequence: TGTGCCTGGAGCCCGGGACAGGGCCATGAGCAGTTCTTC. Its protein product is CAWSPGQGHEQFF.

The rearrangement joins TRBV2 to TRBJ2-2; no reliable D call. The germline V and J ends were trimmed by 6 bases and 2 bases, with 4 bases remaining between them. Germline CDR1 reads SNHLY; CDR2 reads FYNNEI. The CDR3 runs to 12 residues. The CDR3 bases are TGTGCCAGCAGGGGCAACACCGGGGAGCTGTTTTTT. It yields the protein CASRGNTGELFF.

This chain connects TRBV4-1 to TRBJ1-1, with D possibly matching TRBD1 (6 bases). Trimming took 4 bases from V and 1 from J, leaving 13 bases between them. From germline, CDR1 is MGHRA and CDR2 YSYEKL. This CDR3 has 15 residues. CDR3 sequence reads: CASSREGQPNTEAFF. Written as DNA, the CDR3 is TGCGCCAGCAGCCGGGAAGGACAGCCGAACACTGAAGCTTTCTTT.

CDR3 nucleotides: TGTGCCAGCAGCTTAGCGGTGGGGACAGCGTATAATCAGCCCCAGCATTTT. The encoded protein is CASSLAVGTAYNQPQHF. The J gene is TRBJ1-5, the V gene TRBV7-9; 7 bases are a match to TRBD1. The CDR3 runs 17 residues. Germline V gives CDR1 SEHNR, CDR2 FQNEAQ (reference sequence). The junction had 9 bases not matched to a gene; V was cut back by 0 bases and J by 4 bases.

V gene TRBV4-1 combines with J gene TRBJ1-3; D gene unclear. Germline CDR1 and CDR2: MGHRA and YSYEKL. The ends were cut back, 0 bases at V and 9 bases at J, with 6 bases in the middle. CDR3 length: 12 residues. The CDR3 loop reads CASSQDVSTIYF. DNA for the CDR3: TGCGCCAGCAGCCAAGACGTTAGCACCATATATTTT.